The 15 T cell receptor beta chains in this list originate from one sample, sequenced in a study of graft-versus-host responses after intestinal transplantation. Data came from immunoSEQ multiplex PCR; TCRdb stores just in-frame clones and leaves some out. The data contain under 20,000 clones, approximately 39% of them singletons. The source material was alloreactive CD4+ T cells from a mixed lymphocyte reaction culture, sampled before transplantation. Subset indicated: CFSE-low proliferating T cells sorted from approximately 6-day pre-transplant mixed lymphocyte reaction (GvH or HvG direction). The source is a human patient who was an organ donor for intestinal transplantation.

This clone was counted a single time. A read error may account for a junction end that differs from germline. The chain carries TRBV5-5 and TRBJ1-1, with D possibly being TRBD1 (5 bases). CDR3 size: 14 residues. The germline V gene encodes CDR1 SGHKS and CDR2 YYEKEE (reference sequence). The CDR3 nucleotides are TGTGCCAGCATCAATCCGGGACTGGGGACTGGAGCTTTCTTT. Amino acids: CASINPGLGTGAFF.

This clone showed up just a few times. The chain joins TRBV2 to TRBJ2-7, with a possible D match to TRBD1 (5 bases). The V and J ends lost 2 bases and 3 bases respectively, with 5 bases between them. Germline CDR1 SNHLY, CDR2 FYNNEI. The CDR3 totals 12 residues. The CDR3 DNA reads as TGTGCCAGCAGTGAACAGGGCTACGAGCAGTACTTC. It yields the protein CASSEQGYEQYF.

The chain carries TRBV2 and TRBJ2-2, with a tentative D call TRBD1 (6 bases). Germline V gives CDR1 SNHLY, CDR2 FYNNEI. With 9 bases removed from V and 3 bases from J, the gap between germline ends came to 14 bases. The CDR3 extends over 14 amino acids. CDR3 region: CASVTHRDTGELFF. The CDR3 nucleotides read TGTGCCAGTGTAACGCACAGGGACACCGGGGAGCTGTTTTTT.

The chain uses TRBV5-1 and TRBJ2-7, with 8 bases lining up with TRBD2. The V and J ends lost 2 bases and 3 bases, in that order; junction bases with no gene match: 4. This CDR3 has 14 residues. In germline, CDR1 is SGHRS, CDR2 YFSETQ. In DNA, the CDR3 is TGCGCCAGCAGCTTAGCGGGAGTCATCTACGAGCAGTACTTC. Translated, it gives CASSLAGVIYEQYF. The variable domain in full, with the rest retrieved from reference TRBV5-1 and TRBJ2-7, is KAGVTQTPRYLIKTRGQQVTLSCSPISGHRSVSWYQQTPGQGLQFLFEYFSETQRNKGNFPGRFSGRQFSNSRSEMNVSTLELGDSALYLCASSLAGVIYEQYFGPGTRLTVT.

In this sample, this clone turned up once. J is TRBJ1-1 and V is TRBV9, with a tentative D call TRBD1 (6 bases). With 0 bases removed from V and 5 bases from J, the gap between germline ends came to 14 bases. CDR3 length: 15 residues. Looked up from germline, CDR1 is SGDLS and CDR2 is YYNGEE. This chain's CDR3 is CASSVGDRMGTEAFF. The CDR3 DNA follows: TGTGCCAGCAGCGTAGGTGACAGGATGGGGACTGAAGCTTTCTTT.

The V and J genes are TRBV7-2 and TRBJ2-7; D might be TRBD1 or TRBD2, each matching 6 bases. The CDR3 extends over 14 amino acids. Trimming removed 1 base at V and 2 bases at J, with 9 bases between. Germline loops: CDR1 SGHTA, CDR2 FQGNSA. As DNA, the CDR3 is TGTGCCAGCAGCTTAGATCGGGGGCCCTACGAGCAGTACTTC. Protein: CASSLDRGPYEQYF.

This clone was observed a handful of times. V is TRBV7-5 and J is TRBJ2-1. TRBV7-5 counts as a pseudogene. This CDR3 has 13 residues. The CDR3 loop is CARSGNDYNEQFF. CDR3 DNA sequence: TGTGCCAGAAGCGGAAACGACTACAATGAGCAGTTCTTC.

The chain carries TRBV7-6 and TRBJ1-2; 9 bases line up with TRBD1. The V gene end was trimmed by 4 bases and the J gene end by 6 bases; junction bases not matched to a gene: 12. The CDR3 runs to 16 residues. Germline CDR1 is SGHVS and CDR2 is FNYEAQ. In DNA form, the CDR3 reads TGTGCCAGCAGCTCCAACGCACAGGGGGCCTGGGATGGCTACACCTTC. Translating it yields CASSSNAQGAWDGYTF. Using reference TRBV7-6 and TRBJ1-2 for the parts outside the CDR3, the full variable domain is GAGVSQSPRYKVTKRGQDVALRCDPISGHVSLYWYRQALGQGPEFLTYFNYEAQQDKSGLPNDRFSAERPEGSISTLTIQRTEQRDSAMYRCASSSNAQGAWDGYTFGSGTRLTVV.

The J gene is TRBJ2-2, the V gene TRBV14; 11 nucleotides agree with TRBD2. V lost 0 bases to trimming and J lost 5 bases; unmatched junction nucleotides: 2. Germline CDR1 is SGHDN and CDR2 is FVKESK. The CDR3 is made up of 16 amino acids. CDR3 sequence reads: CASSQELAGVTGELFF. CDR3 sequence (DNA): TGTGCCAGCAGCCAAGAACTAGCGGGAGTGACCGGGGAGCTGTTTTTT.

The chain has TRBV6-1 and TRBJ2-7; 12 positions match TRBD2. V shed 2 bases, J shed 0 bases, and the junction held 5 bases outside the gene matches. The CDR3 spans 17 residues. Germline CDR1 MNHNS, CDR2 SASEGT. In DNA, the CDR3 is TGTGCCAGCAGTGAACCGGGACTAGCGGGTAGCTCCTACGAGCAGTACTTC. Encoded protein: CASSEPGLAGSSYEQYF.

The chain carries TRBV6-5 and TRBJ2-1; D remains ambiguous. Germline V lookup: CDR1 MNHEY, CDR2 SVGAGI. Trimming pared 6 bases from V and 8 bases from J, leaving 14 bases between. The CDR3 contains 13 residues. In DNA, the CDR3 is TGTGCCAGCAGGAGGTATCAGTTGGATGAGCAGTTCTTC. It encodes CASRRYQLDEQFF.

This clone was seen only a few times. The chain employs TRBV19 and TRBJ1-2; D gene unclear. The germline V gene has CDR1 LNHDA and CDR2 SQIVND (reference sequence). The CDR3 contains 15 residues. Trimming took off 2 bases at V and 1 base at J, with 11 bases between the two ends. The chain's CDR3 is CASSITGGSNYGYTF. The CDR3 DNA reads TGTGCCAGTAGTATAACGGGAGGAAGTAACTATGGCTACACCTTC.

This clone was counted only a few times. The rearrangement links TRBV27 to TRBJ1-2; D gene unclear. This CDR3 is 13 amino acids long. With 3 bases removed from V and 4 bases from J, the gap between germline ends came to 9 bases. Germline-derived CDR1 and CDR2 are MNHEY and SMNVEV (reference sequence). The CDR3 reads CASSFTAFYGYTF. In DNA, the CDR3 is TGTGCCAGCAGTTTTACGGCCTTCTATGGCTACACCTTC.

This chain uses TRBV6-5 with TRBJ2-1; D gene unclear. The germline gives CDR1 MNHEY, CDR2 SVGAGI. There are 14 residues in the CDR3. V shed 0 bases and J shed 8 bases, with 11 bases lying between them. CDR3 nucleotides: TGTGCCAGCAGTTACTCTCCAGGTTCAGATGAGCAGTTCTTC. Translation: CASSYSPGSDEQFF.

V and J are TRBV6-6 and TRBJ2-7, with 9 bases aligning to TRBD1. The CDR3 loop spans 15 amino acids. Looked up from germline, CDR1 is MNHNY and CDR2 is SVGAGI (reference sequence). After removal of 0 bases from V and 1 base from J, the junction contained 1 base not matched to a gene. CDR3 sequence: CASSYSDRGSYEQYF. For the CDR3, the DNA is TGTGCCAGCAGTTACTCTGACAGGGGGTCCTACGAGCAGTACTTC.